This T cell receptor (beta chain) was documented in a study of CD8 T cells in Susac syndrome (dated by TCRdb to between 2018 and 2021). As for the study more broadly: Among the sequenced Susac syndrome patients, roughly six had clinically active disease and under 10 were in clinical remission. The study used repertoire sequencing to test whether antigen drove CD8+ T cell activation and differentiation in Susac syndrome. The study compared CD8+ T cell repertoire clonality among 12 healthy donors, approximately 14 Susac syndrome patients and 15 or so multiple sclerosis patients. At blood withdrawal, Susac syndrome patients were therapy-naive, treated with corticosteroids (with IVIg additionally given to some), or treated with IVIg alone. The investigation overall reported the following: Susac syndrome CD8+ repertoires showed clonal expansion, highest in CD8+ TEMRA cells and greater in clinically active than remitting patients. Roughly 15 and five Susac-specific public clones were found in the total CD8+ and CD8+ TEMRA repertoires, respectively. The number of individuals in the TCR sequencing and HLA analysis was recognized as being relatively small.

About this clonotype itself: The clone's antigen remains unknown. Per-base qualities were not stored, and no clone one base away is much larger.

RNA was extracted using the RNeasy kit, and about 0.45 to 1 ug of the RNA was reverse transcribed with random hexamers. The immunoSEQ multiplex PCR assay, which covers 54 Vbeta and 13 Jbeta segments, was used to amplify TCR beta CDR3 regions. To correct PCR amplification bias, a synthetic template baseline was used for both primer optimization and computational correction. The paper's processing steps were these. Reads were annotated to V, D and J genes per IMGT and analyzed with immunoSEQ Analyzer, keeping only productive sequences. To calculate clonality, Shannon entropy was normalized by log2 of the number of productive unique sequences and then subtracted from one. Public and private clones were assessed among the 100 most prevalent clones of each patient and control. Clones were defined as Susac-specific if absent from the healthy and MS cohorts, from 1052 published viral clones and from other ImmuneACCESS disease sequences. TCRdb's own reprocessing of the public reads used fastp at Q25 and MiXCR and kept productive beta chains. Each CDR3 protein gets just one entry, which takes the most common genes and DNA from the rows behind it. These V and J calls derive from TCRdb rather than the authors' analysis. Present in this sample are about 82,000 distinct CDR3 sequences, 95% to 96% of which were seen just once. The top ten clonotypes cover about 0.65% of the sample.

The trim is 3 bases for V and 0 bases for J, with a gap of 14 bases between the germline ends. Counted from cysteine to phenylalanine, this CDR3 has 15 amino acids. The read is trimmed to its CDR3 DNA, 45 bases read in frame from base 1. The germline V gene (reference sequence) provides CDR1 GTSNPN and CDR2 SVGIG. High-throughput TCR beta sequencing profiled peripheral blood CD8+ and CD4+ T cells from healthy donors, Susac syndrome patients and multiple sclerosis patients. The Susac syndrome patients fulfilled recently defined diagnostic criteria for either definite or probable disease. CD8+ TEMRA cells were enriched by FACS, while bulk CD8+ and CD4+ T cells were purified by magnetic negative isolation. Blood was drawn into EDTA tubes, processed within 24 hours, and PBMCs were isolated by density gradient centrifugation. PBMCs destined for TCR sequencing were cryopreserved in liquid nitrogen and later thawed in a 37 °C water bath. A purity of at least 90% was achieved for sorted or isolated CD4+, CD8+ and CD8+ TEMRA cells.

The sequenced sample consisted of CD8+ T cells from PBMCs. The chain is made from TRBV30 and TRBJ1-2; the D gene is possibly TRBD1, with 6 bases matching. The clonotype was recovered from a human donor with Susac syndrome. The DNA reads TGTGCCTGGAGGTCGGACAGAGAAGCTAACTATGGCTACACCTTC. Its protein reads: CAWRSDREANYGYTF.